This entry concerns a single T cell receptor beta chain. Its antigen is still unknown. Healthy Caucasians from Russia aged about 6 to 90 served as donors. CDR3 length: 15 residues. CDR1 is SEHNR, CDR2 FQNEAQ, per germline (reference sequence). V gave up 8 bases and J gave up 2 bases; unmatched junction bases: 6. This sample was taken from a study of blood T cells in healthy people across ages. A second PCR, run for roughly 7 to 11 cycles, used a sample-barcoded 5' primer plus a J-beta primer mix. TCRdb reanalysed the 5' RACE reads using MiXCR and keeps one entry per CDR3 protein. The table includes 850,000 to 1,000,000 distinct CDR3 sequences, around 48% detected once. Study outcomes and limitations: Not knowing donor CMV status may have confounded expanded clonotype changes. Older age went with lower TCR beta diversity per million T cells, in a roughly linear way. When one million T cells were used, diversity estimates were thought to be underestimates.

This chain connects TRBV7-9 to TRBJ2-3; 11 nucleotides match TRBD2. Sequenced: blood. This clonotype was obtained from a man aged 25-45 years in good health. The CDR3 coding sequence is TGTGCCAGCCTCATAGCGGGGGGGCTCACAGATACGCAGTATTTT. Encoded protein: CASLIAGGLTDTQYF.